A single sample is the source of the 30 T cell receptor beta chains below, sequenced in a study of human T cells and chemical hapten exposure (dated by TCRdb to the early 2020s). The method behind the library was RACE. Sequencing used a NextSeq 500. The public sequencing data were trimmed at Q25 with fastp and processed into clonotypes with MiXCR by TCRdb, which kept only in-frame beta chains. Every entry covers one CDR3 protein and lists the most common genes and DNA from its rows. The sample has 180,000 or so distinct CDR3 sequences on record, more than 25% of them singletons. The ten top clones hold just under 3% of the sample. In the paper's terms, the time point label means: pre-sensitization, week 0. Interpreted using the paper, the treatment or condition label stands for: therapeutic diphenylcyclopropenone sensitization with weekly scalp DPC. The starting material was whole blood, obtained in connection with sensitization to the hapten diphenylcyclopropenone (DPC). The receptors originated from a woman younger than 45 with alopecia areata. Some clones in this sample may be carry-over from other donors' samples.

This clonotype was counted a few times. The chain carries TRBV10-3 and TRBJ2-5, with D perhaps matching TRBD2 (6 bases). The V gene lost 3 bases and the J gene lost 2 bases, with 13 bases spanning the gap. This CDR3 is built from 15 residues. The germline V gene has CDR1 ENHRY and CDR2 SYGVKD. CDR3 protein: CAISDSRGRQETQYF. CDR3 in DNA: TGTGCCATCAGTGATTCGCGGGGTCGACAAGAGACCCAGTACTTC.

CDR3 region: CASSQARETTGAQHF. The DNA of the CDR3 is TGCGCCAGCAGCCAAGCCCGGGAAACAACTGGGGCCCAGCATTTT. J is TRBJ1-5 and V is TRBV4-3, with D unclear. This CDR3 has 15 residues. With 1 base removed from V and 11 bases from J, the gap between germline ends came to 18 bases. The germline V gene has CDR1 LGHNA and CDR2 YSLEER.

This clonotype was seen only a few times. This chain links TRBV4-2 with TRBJ1-2, with 8 nucleotides matching TRBD1. This CDR3 region has 15 residues. V lost 4 bases and J lost 5; bases outside the gene matches: 9. The germline V gene has CDR1 LGHNA and CDR2 YNFKEQ. This CDR3 is CASSRARDRTYGYTF. The CDR3 coding sequence is TGTGCCAGCAGCCGGGCACGGGACAGGACGTATGGCTACACCTTC.

This clonotype was picked up many times. The chain couples TRBV3-1 to TRBJ1-5; no clear D. Trimming removed 1 base at V and 2 bases at J, with 0 bases between. Germline V gene sequence: CDR1 LGHDT, CDR2 YNNKEL (reference sequence). The CDR3 length is 12 residues. CDR3 loop: CASSQGNQPQHF. CDR3 DNA sequence: TGTGCCAGCAGCCAAGGCAATCAGCCCCAGCATTTT.

The rearrangement joins TRBV9 to TRBJ2-2; D is unclear. The CDR3 covers 13 residues. The V gene's germline CDR1 is SGDLS and CDR2 YYNGEE. The V end lost 1 base, the J end lost 7 bases, and 8 bases lay between the germline ends. CDR3 residues: CASSVRGGGELFF. The CDR3 nucleotides read TGTGCCAGCAGCGTAAGAGGCGGCGGGGAGCTGTTTTTT.

The gene calls are TRBV30 and TRBJ2-5; D unresolved. The CDR3 length is 12 residues. Germline CDR1 is GTSNPN and CDR2 is SVGIG (reference sequence). The V end was cut by 0 bases, the J end by 5 bases, with 7 bases between. The CDR3 here is CAWSVRAETQYF. Written as DNA, the CDR3 is TGTGCCTGGAGTGTCCGGGCGGAGACCCAGTACTTC.

V usage is TRBV29-1 and J usage is TRBJ1-1, with TRBD1 identical over 7 bases. Trimming removed 7 bases from V and 3 bases from J; junction bases left unmatched: 8. CDR1 and CDR2 from the germline V gene are SQVTM and ANQGSEA. This CDR3 has 13 residues. The CDR3 is CSGYQGDYTEAFF. As DNA, the CDR3 is TGCAGCGGGTACCAGGGGGATTACACTGAAGCTTTCTTT. Using reference TRBV29-1 and TRBJ1-1 for the parts outside the CDR3, the full variable domain is SAVISQKPSRDICQRGTSLTIQCQVDSQVTMMFWYRQQPGQSLTLIATANQGSEATYESGFVIDKFPISRPNLTFSTLTVSNMSPEDSSIYLCSGYQGDYTEAFFGQGTRLTVV.

The genes are TRBV5-6 and TRBJ2-7; 8 bases agree with TRBD1. The germline V gene has CDR1 SGHDT and CDR2 YYEEEE. The CDR3 length is 14 residues. J lost 7 bases, V lost 3 bases, and 9 bases had no gene match. CDR3 sequence reads: CASSSVTGAWEQYF. CDR3 in DNA: TGTGCCAGCAGCTCAGTGACAGGGGCGTGGGAGCAGTACTTC.

This clonotype was picked up a small number of times. The CDR3 bases are TGTGCCAGCAGCTTAGGAGGGACCTCGCTCCTAGAGACCCAGTACTTC. Amino acid sequence: CASSLGGTSLLETQYF. This chain uses TRBV7-6 with TRBJ2-5, with D perhaps matching TRBD1 or TRBD2 (5 bases each). The CDR3 loop spans 16 amino acids. The V gene lost 1 base and the J gene lost 4 bases, with 16 bases spanning the gap. Germline V gene data show CDR1 as SGHVS and CDR2 as FNYEAQ. The entire variable domain, with the rest obtained from reference TRBV7-6 and TRBJ2-5, is as follows: GAGVSQSPRYKVTKRGQDVALRCDPISGHVSLYWYRQALGQGPEFLTYFNYEAQQDKSGLPNDRFSAERPEGSISTLTIQRTEQRDSAMYRCASSLGGTSLLETQYFGPGTRLLVL.

V usage is TRBV20-1 and J usage is TRBJ1-1, with D hard to call. This CDR3 is built from 13 residues. Trimming took 0 bases from V and 1 from J, leaving 6 bases between them. Per the germline V gene, CDR1 is DFQATT and CDR2 is SNEGSKA (reference sequence). CDR3 sequence: CSARDGGNTEAFF. The DNA of the CDR3 is TGCAGTGCTAGAGATGGCGGGAACACTGAAGCTTTCTTT.

There are a few counts of this clonotype. This chain uses TRBV7-2 with TRBJ1-2; D is perhaps TRBD1 (6 bases). Looked up from germline, CDR1 is SGHTA and CDR2 is FQGNSA. The V end was cut by 0 bases, the J end by 8 bases, with 16 bases between. This CDR3 comprises 15 residues. For the CDR3, the DNA is TGTGCCAGCAGCTTAGCGATCGGACAGCTTCAGGGCTACACCTTC. Protein: CASSLAIGQLQGYTF.

This clonotype was counted only a few times. This chain links TRBV5-4 with TRBJ2-5; a possible D gene is TRBD1 (5 bases). The CDR3 sequence is 12 residues long. V was shortened by 4 bases and J by 3 bases, with 7 bases between the two germline ends. Germline V gene data show CDR1 as SGHNT and CDR2 as YYREEE (reference sequence). Here the CDR3 reads CASSGQEETQYF. CDR3 DNA sequence: TGTGCCAGCAGCGGACAAGAAGAGACCCAGTACTTC.

The gene calls are TRBV20-1 and TRBJ2-3; 12 bases map to TRBD2. Germline CDR1 is DFQATT and CDR2 is SNEGSKA (reference sequence). Losses at the gene ends were 4 bases for V and 4 bases for J; bases not matched to a gene: 6. The CDR3 extends over 15 amino acids. CDR3: CSATRLAGASDTQYF. CDR3 DNA: TGCAGTGCTACTCGACTAGCGGGGGCCTCAGATACGCAGTATTTT.

The chain employs TRBV11-2 and TRBJ2-1; maybe TRBD2 (7 bases). This CDR3 spans 17 amino acids. The germline V gene encodes CDR1 SGHAT and CDR2 FQNNGV. V was clipped by 5 bases and J by 2 bases, with 19 bases between them. In nucleotides, the CDR3 is TGTGCCAGCAGCCCTAGGGGGGCGGGGGCCGCCTACAATGAGCAGTTCTTC. Residues: CASSPRGAGAAYNEQFF.

This sequence joins TRBV5-1 and TRBJ2-2; 7 positions match TRBD1. The CDR3 has 16 residues. Germline V CDR1 and CDR2: SGHRS, YFSETQ. V lost 4 bases and J lost 1; bases outside the gene matches: 7. Written as DNA, the CDR3 is TGCGCCAGCAGCCCCGGTAGGACAGGGAACACCGGGGAGCTGTTTTTT. Amino acids: CASSPGRTGNTGELFF.

The V call is TRBV7-3, the J call TRBJ2-1; the match to TRBD2 covers 12 bases. The V gene end was trimmed by 1 base and the J gene end by 9 bases; junction bases not matched to a gene: 7. Per germline, CDR1 SGHTA and CDR2 FQGTGA. The CDR3 totals 16 residues. CDR3 in amino acids: CASSLNQLAGGGEQFF. Written as DNA, the CDR3 is TGTGCCAGCAGCTTAAATCAACTAGCGGGAGGAGGTGAGCAGTTCTTC.

This clonotype was seen many times. V and J are TRBV28 and TRBJ1-3; unclear D gene. The CDR3 extends over 16 amino acids. Germline CDR1 reads MDHEN; CDR2 reads SYDVKM. V shed 2 bases and J shed 7 bases, with 18 bases lying between them. The CDR3 reads CASSLPDPRLANTIYF. In nucleotides, the CDR3 is TGTGCCAGCAGTTTACCCGACCCACGGTTGGCCAACACCATATATTTT.

The chain recombines TRBV27 with TRBJ2-3, with D possibly matching TRBD2 (5 bases). This CDR3 contains 12 residues. Germline V gene data show CDR1 as MNHEY and CDR2 as SMNVEV (reference sequence). V was pared by 8 bases and J by 7 bases, with 13 bases between. CDR3: CASRRDSNTQYF. The CDR3 nucleotides read TGTGCCAGCCGCCGGGATTCGAATACGCAGTATTTT.

The gene calls are TRBV5-1 and TRBJ1-1; no definite D call. The CDR3 extends over 13 amino acids. Germline V lookup: CDR1 SGHRS, CDR2 YFSETQ. V lost 2 bases, J lost 4 bases, and 9 bases lay in between. For the CDR3, the DNA is TGCGCCAGCAGCTTTTCAATCTCCACTGAAGCTTTCTTT. Its protein is CASSFSISTEAFF.

This sequence joins TRBV27 and TRBJ2-7; 8 bases line up with TRBD1. The germline V gene has CDR1 MNHEY and CDR2 SMNVEV (reference sequence). The V gene end was trimmed by 6 bases and the J gene end by 1 base; junction bases not matched to a gene: 11. The CDR3 is made up of 16 amino acids. CDR3 loop: CASSPGTGASSYEQYF. CDR3 coding DNA: TGTGCCAGCAGCCCCGGGACAGGTGCCTCTTCCTACGAGCAGTACTTC.

This sequence joins TRBV5-1 and TRBJ2-1, with no clear D. The CDR3 contains 11 residues. Trimming removed 0 bases at V and 9 bases at J, with 4 bases between. CDR1 is SGHRS, CDR2 YFSETQ, per germline. The chain's CDR3 is CASSLESEQFF. CDR3 in DNA: TGCGCCAGCAGCTTGGAAAGTGAGCAGTTCTTC.

This clonotype came up a few times. The junction differs from germline at one of its ends, possibly a read error. The chain recombines TRBV29-1 with TRBJ2-2; tentative D call: TRBD1 (6 bases). This CDR3 has 14 amino acids. Germline lookup yields CDR1 SQVTM and CDR2 ANQGSEA. The CDR3 sequence is CSVRGTLNTGEPFF. CDR3 bases: TGCAGCGTGAGAGGGACATTAAACACCGGGGAGCCGTTTTTT.

The table lists this clonotype with many counts. V is TRBV7-9 and J is TRBJ1-1; D not resolved. The germline V gene encodes CDR1 SEHNR and CDR2 FQNEAQ (reference sequence). The CDR3 has 11 amino acids. V lost 5 bases to trimming and J lost 5 bases, with 6 bases between them. Written as DNA, the CDR3 is TGTGCCAGCAGCCGGATTACTGAAGCTTTCTTT. This sequence encodes CASSRITEAFF.

The chain combines TRBV4-2 with TRBJ2-5; possible D gene TRBD1, 5 bases. The germline CDR1 and CDR2 sequences are LGHNA and YNFKEQ. The germline V and J ends were trimmed by 0 bases and 1 base, with 12 bases remaining between them. There are 16 residues in the CDR3. CDR3 coding DNA: TGTGCCAGCAGCCAAGAAGCCGCAGGGTTCCAAGAGACCCAGTACTTC. Translated, it gives CASSQEAAGFQETQYF.

The genes are TRBV6-6 and TRBJ1-5; TRBD1 is a possible D gene (5 bases). Trimming cost V 6 bases and J 10 bases, with 16 bases left between them. This CDR3 spans 13 amino acids. The germline CDR1 and CDR2 sequences are MNHNY and SVGAGI (reference sequence). The CDR3 DNA reads as TGTGCCAGCAGCTACAGGCTCAGGGATCCCCAGCATTTT. Protein sequence: CASSYRLRDPQHF.

V is TRBV2 and J is TRBJ2-2; D ambiguous. Germline lookup yields CDR1 SNHLY and CDR2 FYNNEI. Trimming removed 6 bases at V and 8 bases at J, with 10 bases between. The CDR3 runs to 12 residues. The DNA of the CDR3 is TGTGCCAGCAGCGGAACGCGGGGGGAGCTGTTTTTT. It translates to CASSGTRGELFF.

This chain uses TRBV28 with TRBJ1-1, with D possibly TRBD1 on 5 matching bases. This CDR3 is built from 16 residues. Germline V gene lookup returns CDR1 MDHEN and CDR2 SYDVKM. V lost 5 bases, J lost 3 bases, and 19 bases lay in between. The CDR3 region is CASSEYPQGGHTEAFF. The CDR3 DNA is TGTGCCAGCAGTGAATATCCGCAGGGCGGGCACACTGAAGCTTTCTTT.

This clonotype was observed a few times. The rearrangement uses TRBV7-9 and TRBJ2-7; 11 nucleotides match TRBD1. V lost 5 bases and J lost 7; bases outside the gene matches: 10. CDR3 length equals 15 residues. CDR1 SEHNR and CDR2 FQNEAQ come from the germline V gene (reference sequence). The CDR3 loop reads CASSNTGQGAEEQYF. As DNA, the CDR3 is TGTGCCAGCAGCAACACAGGACAGGGGGCTGAAGAGCAGTACTTC.

The gene calls are TRBV18 and TRBJ2-1; TRBD2 might be the D (6 bases). V was pared by 3 bases and J by 9 bases, with 12 bases between. CDR1 and CDR2 (germline): KGHSH, LQKENI. The CDR3 contains 13 residues. CDR3 nucleotide sequence: TGTGCCAGCTCACCGGGCGGGGCGGGTGAGCAGTTCTTC. It is translated as CASSPGGAGEQFF.

The chain uses TRBV27 and TRBJ1-1; D remains unclear. V lost 0 bases, J lost 0 bases, and 8 bases lay in between. The CDR3 sequence is 15 residues long. Germline CDR1 reads MNHEY; CDR2 reads SMNVEV (reference sequence). As DNA, the CDR3 is TGTGCCAGCAGTTTATCTGGGAGCATGAACACTGAAGCTTTCTTT. As protein: CASSLSGSMNTEAFF.